Listed below are T cell receptor beta chains from one sample, sequenced in a study of cytomegalovirus exposure and HLA in healthy donors. Libraries were prepared by immunoSEQ multiplex PCR; TCRdb keeps only in-frame clonotypes and omits some of them. This table lists some 72,000 clones. Source material: PBMCs. These receptors were taken from a boy aged 10-17 years in good health and CMV-seronegative. Each CDR3 is given with its conserved first and last residue. The order of the fields is J gene, D gene, V gene, CDR3 protein, CDR3 DNA. The D gene is left open where the match is weak.

TRBJ2-7 . TRBV30 CAWSRTTSRTGSYEQYF TGTGCCTGGAGTAGAACAACTTCCCGGACTGGGTCCTACGAGCAGTACTTC
TRBJ2-7 . TRBV5-1 CASSLGRNAYEQYF TGCGCCAGCAGCTTGGGTAGAAACGCCTACGAGCAGTACTTC
TRBJ1-2 . TRBV9 CASSVDPGLNYGYTF TGTGCCAGCAGCGTAGATCCAGGGCTTAACTATGGCTACACCTTC
TRBJ2-1 . TRBV5-1 CASSLWAGRDNEQFF TGCGCCAGCAGCTTGTGGGCGGGTCGTGACAATGAGCAGTTCTTC
TRBJ1-2 . TRBV30 CAGSAAQGRDYGYTF TGTGCCGGGAGTGCTGCCCAGGGCCGGGACTATGGCTACACCTTC
TRBJ1-1 . TRBV5-4 CASSLGMGGNTEAFF TGTGCCAGCAGCTTGGGAATGGGAGGGAACACTGAAGCTTTCTTT
TRBJ1-2 TRBD1 TRBV15 CATSRDSRGRGYTF TGTGCCACCAGCAGAGATAGTAGGGGGCGTGGCTACACCTTC
TRBJ2-7 TRBD2 TRBV4-3 CASSQEVAGGPYEQYF TGCGCCAGCAGCCAAGAGGTAGCGGGAGGTCCCTACGAGCAGTACTTC
TRBJ2-1 TRBD1 TRBV6-5 CASSSDRGLYNEQFF TGTGCCAGCAGTTCAGACAGGGGGCTCTACAATGAGCAGTTCTTC
TRBJ1-2 . TRBV28 CASSFGEYGYTF TGTGCCAGCAGTTTTGGGGAGTATGGCTACACCTTC
TRBJ2-5 . TRBV25-1 CASSGGPQETQYF TGTGCCAGCAGTGGTGGCCCCCAAGAGACCCAGTACTTC
TRBJ1-1 . TRBV11-2 CASSFWGLNTEAFF TGTGCCAGCAGCTTTTGGGGGCTGAACACTGAAGCTTTCTTT
TRBJ1-3 . TRBV4-2 CASSQDGPGLANTIYF TGTGCCAGCAGCCAAGATGGACCGGGGTTGGCAAACACCATATATTTT
TRBJ2-7 TRBD1 TRBV7-2 CASSLGQGAYEQYF TGTGCCAGCAGCTTAGGACAGGGAGCCTACGAGCAGTACTTC
TRBJ1-2 . TRBV6-5 CASSYTRSVYGYTF TGTGCCAGCAGTTACACAAGATCTGTCTATGGCTACACCTTC
TRBJ1-1 TRBD1 TRBV6-5 CASSPLQGASEAFF TGTGCCAGCAGTCCCTTACAGGGGGCCTCTGAAGCTTTCTTT
TRBJ2-7 . TRBV27 CASSLLGGGSSYEQYF TGTGCCAGCAGTTTACTTGGGGGGGGCAGCTCCTACGAGCAGTACTTC
TRBJ2-5 . TRBV20-1 CSAGTSQRYF TGCAGTGCTGGAACCTCACAGAGGTACTTC
TRBJ2-1 TRBD2 TRBV6-5 CASSYRGLAGVGEQFF TGTGCCAGCAGTTACAGGGGACTAGCGGGAGTAGGTGAGCAGTTCTTC
TRBJ2-2 . TRBV29-1 CSVGGGGPGELFF TGCAGCGTTGGGGGGGGCGGACCCGGGGAGCTGTTTTTT
TRBJ2-7 TRBD1 TRBV6-1 CASTRDRAYEQYF TGTGCCAGCACCCGGGACAGGGCCTACGAGCAGTACTTC
TRBJ2-2 TRBD1 TRBV4-2 CASSHGQGWANTGELFF TGTGCCAGCAGCCACGGACAGGGTTGGGCTAACACCGGGGAGCTGTTTTTT
TRBJ2-5 . TRBV15 CATTPHGTTLGETQYF TGTGCCACCACCCCACACGGGACAACCCTGGGAGAGACCCAGTACTTC
TRBJ2-1 TRBD2 TRBV6-5 CASSGAEREGEQFF TGTGCCAGCAGTGGAGCGGAGCGGGAGGGTGAGCAGTTCTTC
TRBJ2-4 . TRBV4-3 CASSQDWLRRRIAKNIQYF TGCGCCAGCAGCCAAGATTGGTTGAGGAGGAGAATAGCCAAAAACATTCAGTACTTC
TRBJ2-1 . TRBV19 CASSIGGGSYNEQFF TGTGCCAGTAGTATAGGGGGCGGCAGCTACAATGAGCAGTTCTTC